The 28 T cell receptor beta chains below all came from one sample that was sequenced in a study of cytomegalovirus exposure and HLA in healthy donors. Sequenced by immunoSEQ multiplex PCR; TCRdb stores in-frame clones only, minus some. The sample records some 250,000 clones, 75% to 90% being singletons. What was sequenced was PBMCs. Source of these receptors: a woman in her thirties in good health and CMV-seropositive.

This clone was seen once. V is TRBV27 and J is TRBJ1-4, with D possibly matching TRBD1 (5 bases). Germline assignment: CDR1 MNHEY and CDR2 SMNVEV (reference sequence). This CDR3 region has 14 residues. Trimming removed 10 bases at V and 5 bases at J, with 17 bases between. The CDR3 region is CATSRGDSNEKLFF. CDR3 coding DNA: TGTGCCACGTCGCGGGGCGATTCGAATGAAAAACTGTTTTTT. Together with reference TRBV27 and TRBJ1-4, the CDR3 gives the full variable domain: EAQVTQNPRYLITVTGKKLTVTCSQNMNHEYMSWYRQDPGLGLRQIYYSMNVEVTDKGDVPEGYKVSRKEKRNFPLILESPSPNQTSLYFCATSRGDSNEKLFFGSGTQLSVL.

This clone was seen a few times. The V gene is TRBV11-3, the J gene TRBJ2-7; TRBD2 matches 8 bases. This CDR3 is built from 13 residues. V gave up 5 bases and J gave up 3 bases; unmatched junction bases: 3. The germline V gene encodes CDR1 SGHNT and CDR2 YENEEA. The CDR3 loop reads CASSRRGGYEQYF. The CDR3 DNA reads TGTGCCAGCAGCCGCCGGGGGGGCTACGAGCAGTACTTC.

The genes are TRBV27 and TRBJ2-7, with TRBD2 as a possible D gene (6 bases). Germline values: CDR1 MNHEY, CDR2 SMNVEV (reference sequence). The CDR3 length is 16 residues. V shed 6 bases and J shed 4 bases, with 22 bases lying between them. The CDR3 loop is CASSHPPAAGGYEQYF. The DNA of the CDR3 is TGTGCCAGCAGCCACCCCCCAGCAGCGGGTGGTTACGAGCAGTACTTC.

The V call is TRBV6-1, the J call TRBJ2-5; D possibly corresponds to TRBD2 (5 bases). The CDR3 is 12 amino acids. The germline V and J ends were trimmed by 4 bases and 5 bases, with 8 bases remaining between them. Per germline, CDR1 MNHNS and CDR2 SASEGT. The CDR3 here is CASSGGRETQYF. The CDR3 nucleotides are TGTGCCAGCAGTGGCGGGCGCGAGACCCAGTACTTC.

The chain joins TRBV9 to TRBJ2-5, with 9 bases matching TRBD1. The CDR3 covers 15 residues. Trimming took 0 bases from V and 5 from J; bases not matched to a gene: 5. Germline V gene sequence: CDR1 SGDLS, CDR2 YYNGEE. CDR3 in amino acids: CASSVDRGLIETQYF. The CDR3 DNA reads TGTGCCAGCAGCGTAGACAGGGGGCTAATTGAGACCCAGTACTTC.

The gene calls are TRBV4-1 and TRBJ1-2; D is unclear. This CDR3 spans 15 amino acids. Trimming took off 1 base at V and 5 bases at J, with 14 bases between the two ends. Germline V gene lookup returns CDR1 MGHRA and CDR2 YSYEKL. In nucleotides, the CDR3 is TGCGCCAGCAGCCAAGTTATGGTGGCTTCGTATGGCTACACCTTC. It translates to CASSQVMVASYGYTF.

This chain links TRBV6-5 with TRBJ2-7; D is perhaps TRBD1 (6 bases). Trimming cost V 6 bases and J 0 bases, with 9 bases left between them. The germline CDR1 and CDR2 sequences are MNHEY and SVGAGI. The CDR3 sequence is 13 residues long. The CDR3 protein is CASRRTASYEQYF. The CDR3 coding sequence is TGTGCCAGCAGGAGGACAGCCTCCTACGAGCAGTACTTC.

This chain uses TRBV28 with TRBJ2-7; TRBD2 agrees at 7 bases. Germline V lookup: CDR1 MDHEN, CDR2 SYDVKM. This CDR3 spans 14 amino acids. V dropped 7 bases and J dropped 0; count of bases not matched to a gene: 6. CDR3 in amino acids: CASIGSGFSYEQYF. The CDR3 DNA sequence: TGTGCCAGCATCGGTAGCGGGTTCTCCTACGAGCAGTACTTC.

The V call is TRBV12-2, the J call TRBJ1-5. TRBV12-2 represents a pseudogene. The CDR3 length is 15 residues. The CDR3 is CASRLDFRSNQPQHF. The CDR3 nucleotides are TGTGCAAGTCGCTTAGATTTTCGGAGCAATCAGCCCCAGCATTTT.

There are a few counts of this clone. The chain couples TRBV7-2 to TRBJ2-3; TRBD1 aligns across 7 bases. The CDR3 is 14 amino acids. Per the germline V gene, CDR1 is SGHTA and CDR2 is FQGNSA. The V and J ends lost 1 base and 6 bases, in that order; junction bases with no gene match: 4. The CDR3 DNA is TGTGCCAGCAGCTTAGGGGACAGAAGGGATACGCAGTATTTT. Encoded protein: CASSLGDRRDTQYF.

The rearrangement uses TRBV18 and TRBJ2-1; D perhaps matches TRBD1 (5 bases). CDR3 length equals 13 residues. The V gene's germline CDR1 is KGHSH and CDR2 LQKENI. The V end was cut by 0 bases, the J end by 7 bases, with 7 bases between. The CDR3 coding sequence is TGTGCCAGCTCACCACCTGACAGAAATGAGCAGTTCTTC. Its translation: CASSPPDRNEQFF.

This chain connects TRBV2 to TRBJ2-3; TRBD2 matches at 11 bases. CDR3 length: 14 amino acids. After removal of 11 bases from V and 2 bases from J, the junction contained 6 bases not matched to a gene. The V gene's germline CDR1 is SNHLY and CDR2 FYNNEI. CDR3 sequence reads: CAGQLAGATDTQYF. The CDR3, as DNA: TGTGCCGGGCAACTAGCGGGAGCCACAGATACGCAGTATTTT.

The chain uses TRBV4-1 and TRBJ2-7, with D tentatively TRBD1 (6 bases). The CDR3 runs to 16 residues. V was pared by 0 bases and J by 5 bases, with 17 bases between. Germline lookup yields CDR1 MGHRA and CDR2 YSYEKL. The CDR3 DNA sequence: TGCGCCAGCAGCCAAGAAGACCCAGGGGTTTCCAACGAGCAGTACTTC. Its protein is CASSQEDPGVSNEQYF.

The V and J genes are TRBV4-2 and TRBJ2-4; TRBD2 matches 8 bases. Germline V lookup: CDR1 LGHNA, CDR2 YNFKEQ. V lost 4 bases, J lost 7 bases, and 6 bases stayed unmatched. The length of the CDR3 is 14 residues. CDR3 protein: CASSPSGGENIQYF. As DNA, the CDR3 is TGTGCCAGCAGCCCGTCCGGGGGGGAGAACATTCAGTACTTC.

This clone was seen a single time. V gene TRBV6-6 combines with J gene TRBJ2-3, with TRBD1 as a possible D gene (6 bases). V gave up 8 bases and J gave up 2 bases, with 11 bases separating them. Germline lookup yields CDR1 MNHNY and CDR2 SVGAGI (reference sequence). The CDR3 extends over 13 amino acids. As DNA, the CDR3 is TGTGCCAGCCAGGGGCTGACCACAGATACGCAGTATTTT. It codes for CASQGLTTDTQYF.

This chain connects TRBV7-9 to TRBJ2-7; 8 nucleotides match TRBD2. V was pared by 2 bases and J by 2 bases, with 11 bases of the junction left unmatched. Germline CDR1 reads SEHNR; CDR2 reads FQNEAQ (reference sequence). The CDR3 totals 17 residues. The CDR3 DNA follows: TGTGCCAGCAGCTTAACGGGGGGGCAAAGTTTAACCTACGAGCAGTACTTC. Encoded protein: CASSLTGGQSLTYEQYF.

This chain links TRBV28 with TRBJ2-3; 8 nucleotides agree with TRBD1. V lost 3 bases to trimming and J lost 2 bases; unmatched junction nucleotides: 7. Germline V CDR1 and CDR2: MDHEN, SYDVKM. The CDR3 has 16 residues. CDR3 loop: CASSLNPRGPTDTQYF. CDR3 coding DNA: TGTGCCAGCAGTTTGAACCCCAGGGGGCCCACAGATACGCAGTATTTT.

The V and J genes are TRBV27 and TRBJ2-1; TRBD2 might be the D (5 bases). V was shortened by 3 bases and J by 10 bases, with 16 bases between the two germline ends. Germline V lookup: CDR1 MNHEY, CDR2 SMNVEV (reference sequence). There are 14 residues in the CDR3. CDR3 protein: CASSFFLASDEQFF. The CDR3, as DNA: TGTGCCAGCAGTTTCTTTCTAGCCTCCGACGAGCAGTTCTTC.

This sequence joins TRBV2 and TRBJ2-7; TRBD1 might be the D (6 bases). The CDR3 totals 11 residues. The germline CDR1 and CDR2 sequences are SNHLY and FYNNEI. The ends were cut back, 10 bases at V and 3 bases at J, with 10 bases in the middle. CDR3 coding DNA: TGTGCCAACCAACAGGGCTACGAGCAGTACTTC. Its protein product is CANQQGYEQYF.

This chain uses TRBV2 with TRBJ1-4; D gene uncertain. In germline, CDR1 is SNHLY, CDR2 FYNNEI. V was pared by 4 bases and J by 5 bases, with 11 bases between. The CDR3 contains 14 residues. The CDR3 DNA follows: TGTGCCAGCAGTGCCCCCGGAGGAAATGAAAAACTGTTTTTT. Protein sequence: CASSAPGGNEKLFF.

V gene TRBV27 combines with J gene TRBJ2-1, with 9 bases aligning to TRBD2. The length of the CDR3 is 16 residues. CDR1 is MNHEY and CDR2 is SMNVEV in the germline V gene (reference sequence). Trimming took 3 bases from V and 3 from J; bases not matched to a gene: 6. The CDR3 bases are TGTGCCAGCAGTTTGGGGCTAGCGGGGTTCTACAATGAGCAGTTCTTC. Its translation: CASSLGLAGFYNEQFF.

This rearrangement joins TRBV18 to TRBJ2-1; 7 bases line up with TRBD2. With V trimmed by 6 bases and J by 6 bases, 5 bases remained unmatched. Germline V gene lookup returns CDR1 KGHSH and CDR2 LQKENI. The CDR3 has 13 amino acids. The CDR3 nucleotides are TGTGCCAGCTCCCAGGGACTAATCAATGAGCAGTTCTTC. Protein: CASSQGLINEQFF. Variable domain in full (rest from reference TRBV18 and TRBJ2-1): NAGVMQNPRHLVRRRGQEARLRCSPMKGHSHVYWYRQLPEEGLKFMVYLQKENIIDESGMPKERFSAEFPKEGPSILRIQQVVRGDSAAYFCASSQGLINEQFFGPGTRLTVL.

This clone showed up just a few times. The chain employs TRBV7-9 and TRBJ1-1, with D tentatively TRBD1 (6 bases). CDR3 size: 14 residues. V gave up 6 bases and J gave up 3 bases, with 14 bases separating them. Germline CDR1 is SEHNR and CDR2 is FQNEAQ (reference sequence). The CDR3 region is CASRFTGSHTEAFF. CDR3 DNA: TGTGCCAGCAGGTTTACAGGGTCTCACACTGAAGCTTTCTTT.

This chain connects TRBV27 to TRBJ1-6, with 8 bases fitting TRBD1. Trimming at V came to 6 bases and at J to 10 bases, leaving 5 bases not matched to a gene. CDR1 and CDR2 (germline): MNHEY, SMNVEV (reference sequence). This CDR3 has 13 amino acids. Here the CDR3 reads CASSQGAGSPLHF. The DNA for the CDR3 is TGTGCCAGCAGCCAGGGGGCAGGGTCACCCCTCCACTTT.

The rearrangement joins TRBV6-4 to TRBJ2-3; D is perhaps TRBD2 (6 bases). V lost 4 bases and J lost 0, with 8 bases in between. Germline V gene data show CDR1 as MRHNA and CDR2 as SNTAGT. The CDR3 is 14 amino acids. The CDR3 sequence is CASSASASTDTQYF. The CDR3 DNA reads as TGTGCCAGCAGTGCTAGCGCTAGCACAGATACGCAGTATTTT.

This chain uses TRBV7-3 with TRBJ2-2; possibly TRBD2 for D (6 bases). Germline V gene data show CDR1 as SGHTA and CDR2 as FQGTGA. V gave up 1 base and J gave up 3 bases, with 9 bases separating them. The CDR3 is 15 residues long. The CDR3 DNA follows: TGTGCCAGCAGCTTAAGCGGGATAGACACCGGGGAGCTGTTTTTT. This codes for CASSLSGIDTGELFF.

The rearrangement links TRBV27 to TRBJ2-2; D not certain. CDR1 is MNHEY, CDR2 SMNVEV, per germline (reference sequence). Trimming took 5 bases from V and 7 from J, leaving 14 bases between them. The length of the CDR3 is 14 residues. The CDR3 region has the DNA TGTGCCAGCAGTCCAGACCCCCGGGTCGGGGAGCTGTTTTTT. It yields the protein CASSPDPRVGELFF.

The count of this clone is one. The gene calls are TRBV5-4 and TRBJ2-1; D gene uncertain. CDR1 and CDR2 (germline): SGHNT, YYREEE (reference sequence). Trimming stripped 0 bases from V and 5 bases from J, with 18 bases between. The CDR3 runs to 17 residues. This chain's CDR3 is CASSLAVVIRQNNEQFF. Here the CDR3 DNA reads TGTGCCAGCAGCTTGGCCGTGGTAATTAGACAAAACAATGAGCAGTTCTTC.